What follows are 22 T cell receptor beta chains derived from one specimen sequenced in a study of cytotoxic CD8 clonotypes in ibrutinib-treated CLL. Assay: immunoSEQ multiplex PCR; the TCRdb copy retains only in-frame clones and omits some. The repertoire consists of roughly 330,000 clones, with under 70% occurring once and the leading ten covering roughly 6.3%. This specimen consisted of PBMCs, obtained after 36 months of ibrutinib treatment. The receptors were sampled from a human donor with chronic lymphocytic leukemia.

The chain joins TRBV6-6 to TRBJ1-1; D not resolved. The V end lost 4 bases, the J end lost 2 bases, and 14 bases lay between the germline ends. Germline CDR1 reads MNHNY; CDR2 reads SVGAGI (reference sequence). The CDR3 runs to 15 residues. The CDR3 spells CASSLIPGYNTEAFF. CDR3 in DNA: TGTGCCAGCAGTTTAATCCCGGGATATAACACTGAAGCTTTCTTT.

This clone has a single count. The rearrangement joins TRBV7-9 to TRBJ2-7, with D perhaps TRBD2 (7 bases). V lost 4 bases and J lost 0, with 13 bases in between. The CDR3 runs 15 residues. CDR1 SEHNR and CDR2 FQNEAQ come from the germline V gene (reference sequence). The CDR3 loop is CASSSPRGASYEQYF. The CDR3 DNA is TGTGCCAGCAGCTCTCCCCGGGGGGCCTCCTACGAGCAGTACTTC.

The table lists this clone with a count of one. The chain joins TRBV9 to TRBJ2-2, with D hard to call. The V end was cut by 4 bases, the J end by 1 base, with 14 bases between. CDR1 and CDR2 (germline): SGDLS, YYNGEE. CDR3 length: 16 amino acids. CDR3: CASSPPPRLNTGELFF. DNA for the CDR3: TGTGCCAGCAGCCCACCCCCCCGGCTGAACACCGGGGAGCTGTTTTTT.

The CDR3 sequence is CSVALAGGRETQYF. CDR3 bases: TGCAGCGTTGCCCTCGCCGGGGGGCGGGAGACCCAGTACTTC. The chain employs TRBV29-1 and TRBJ2-5, with D possibly TRBD2 on 7 matching bases. This CDR3 region has 14 residues. The germline gives CDR1 SQVTM, CDR2 ANQGSEA. Trimming cost V 4 bases and J 5 bases, with 17 bases left between them.

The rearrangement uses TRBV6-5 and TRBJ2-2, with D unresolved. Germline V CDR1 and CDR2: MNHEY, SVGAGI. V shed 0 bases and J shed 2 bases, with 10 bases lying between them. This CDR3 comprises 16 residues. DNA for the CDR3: TGTGCCAGCAGTTACTCGTGGCAGGATAACACCGGGGAGCTGTTTTTT. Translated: CASSYSWQDNTGELFF.

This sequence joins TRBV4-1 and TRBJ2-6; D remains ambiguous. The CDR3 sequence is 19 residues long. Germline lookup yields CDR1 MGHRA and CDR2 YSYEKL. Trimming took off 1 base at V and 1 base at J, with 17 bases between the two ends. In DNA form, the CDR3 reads TGCGCCAGCAGCCAAGGTTCCCCCCGGGTGAGGTCTGGGGCCAACGTCCTGACTTTC. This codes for CASSQGSPRVRSGANVLTF.

The DNA of the CDR3 is TGTGCCACCAGCAGAGTCGGTGGAGGGGGCAGGAGTGGCTACGAGCAGTACTTC. Translation: CATSRVGGGGRSGYEQYF. The V and J genes are TRBV15 and TRBJ2-7, with D possibly being TRBD1 (7 bases). V was cut by 1 base and J by 3 bases, with 22 bases left in between. The CDR3 is made up of 18 amino acids. CDR1 is LNHNV and CDR2 is YYDKDF in the germline V gene (reference sequence).

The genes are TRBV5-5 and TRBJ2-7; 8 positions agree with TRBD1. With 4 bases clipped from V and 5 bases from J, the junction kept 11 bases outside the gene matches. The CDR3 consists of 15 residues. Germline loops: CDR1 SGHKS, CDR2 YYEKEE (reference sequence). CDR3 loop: CASSVPGQGGDEQYF. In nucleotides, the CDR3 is TGTGCCAGCAGCGTACCCGGACAGGGCGGTGACGAGCAGTACTTC.

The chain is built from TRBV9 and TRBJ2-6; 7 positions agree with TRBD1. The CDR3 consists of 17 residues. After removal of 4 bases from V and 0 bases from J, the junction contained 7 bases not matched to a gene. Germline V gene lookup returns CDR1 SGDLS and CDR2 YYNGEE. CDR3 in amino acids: CASSPNRGHSGANVLTF. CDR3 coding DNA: TGTGCCAGCAGCCCAAACAGGGGCCACTCTGGGGCCAACGTCCTGACTTTC.

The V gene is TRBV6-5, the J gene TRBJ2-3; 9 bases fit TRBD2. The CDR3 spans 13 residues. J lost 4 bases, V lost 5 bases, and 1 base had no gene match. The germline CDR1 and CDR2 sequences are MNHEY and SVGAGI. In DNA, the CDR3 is TGTGCCAGCAGTGGGACTAGCCCAGATACGCAGTATTTT. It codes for CASSGTSPDTQYF.

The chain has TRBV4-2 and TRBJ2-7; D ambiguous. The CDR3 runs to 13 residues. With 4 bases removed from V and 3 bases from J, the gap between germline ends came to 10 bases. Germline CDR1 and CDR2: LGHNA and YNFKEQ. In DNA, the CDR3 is TGTGCCAGCAGCCGGCAGCCGGACTACGAGCAGTACTTC. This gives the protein CASSRQPDYEQYF.

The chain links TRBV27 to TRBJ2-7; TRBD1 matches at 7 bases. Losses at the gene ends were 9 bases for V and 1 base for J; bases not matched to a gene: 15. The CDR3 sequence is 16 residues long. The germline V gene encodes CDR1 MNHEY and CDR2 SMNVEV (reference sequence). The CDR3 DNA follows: TGTGCCAGTAGGGGTGCTGAAGGGACAGTTTCCTACGAGCAGTACTTC. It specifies CASRGAEGTVSYEQYF.

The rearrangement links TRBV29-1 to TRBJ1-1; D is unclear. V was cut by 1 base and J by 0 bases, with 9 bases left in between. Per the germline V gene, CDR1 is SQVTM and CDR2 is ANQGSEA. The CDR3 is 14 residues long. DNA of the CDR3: TGCAGCGTTGAAGGCAAGTACCTGAACACTGAAGCTTTCTTT. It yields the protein CSVEGKYLNTEAFF.

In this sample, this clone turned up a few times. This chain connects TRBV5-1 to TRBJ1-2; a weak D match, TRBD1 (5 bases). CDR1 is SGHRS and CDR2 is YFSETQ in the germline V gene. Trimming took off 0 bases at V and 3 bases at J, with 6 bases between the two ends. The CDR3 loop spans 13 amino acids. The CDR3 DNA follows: TGCGCCAGCAGCTTGGCCAGGGACTATGGCTACACCTTC. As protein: CASSLARDYGYTF.

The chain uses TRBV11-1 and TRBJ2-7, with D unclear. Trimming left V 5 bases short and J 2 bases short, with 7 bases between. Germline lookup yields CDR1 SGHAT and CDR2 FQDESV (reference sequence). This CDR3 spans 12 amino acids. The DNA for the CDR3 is TGTGCCAGCAGCGTATCAGCCTACGAGCAGTACTTC. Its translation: CASSVSAYEQYF. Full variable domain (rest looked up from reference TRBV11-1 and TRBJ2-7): EAEVAQSPRYKITEKSQAVAFWCDPISGHATLYWYRQILGQGPELLVQFQDESVVDDSQLPKDRFSAERLKGVDSTLKIQPAELGDSAMYLCASSVSAYEQYFGPGTRLTVT.

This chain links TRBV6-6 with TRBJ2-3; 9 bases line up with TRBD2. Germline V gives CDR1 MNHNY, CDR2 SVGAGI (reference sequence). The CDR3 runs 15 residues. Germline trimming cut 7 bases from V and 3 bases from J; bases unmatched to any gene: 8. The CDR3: CASKLAGAATDTQYF. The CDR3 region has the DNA TGTGCCAGCAAATTAGCGGGAGCCGCGACAGATACGCAGTATTTT.

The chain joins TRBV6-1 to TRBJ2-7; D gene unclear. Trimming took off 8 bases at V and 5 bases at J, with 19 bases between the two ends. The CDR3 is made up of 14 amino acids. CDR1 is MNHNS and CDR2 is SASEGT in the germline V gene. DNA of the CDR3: TGTGCCAGCGGAATTTCTCCATCCCACCACGAGCAGTACTTC. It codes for CASGISPSHHEQYF.

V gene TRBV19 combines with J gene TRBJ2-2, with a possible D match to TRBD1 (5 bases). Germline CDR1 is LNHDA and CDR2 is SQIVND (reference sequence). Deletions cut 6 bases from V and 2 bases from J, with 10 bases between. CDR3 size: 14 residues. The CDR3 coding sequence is TGTGCCAGTAGGTTCGACAGAAACACCGGGGAGCTGTTTTTT. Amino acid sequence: CASRFDRNTGELFF.

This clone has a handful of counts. In nucleotides, the CDR3 is TGCGCCAGCAGTGGGCAGACCAAGGGGTACACCGGGGAGCTGTTTTTT. Its protein product is CASSGQTKGYTGELFF. This chain uses TRBV5-1 with TRBJ2-2, with D perhaps TRBD1 (5 bases). CDR3 length: 16 residues. The germline V gene encodes CDR1 SGHRS and CDR2 YFSETQ. Trimming shortened V by 5 bases and J by 3 bases, and 17 bases separated the two germline ends.

The CDR3 protein is CASTRGNYGYTF. Here the CDR3 DNA reads TGTGCCAGCACGAGGGGAAACTATGGCTACACCTTC. The chain joins TRBV28 to TRBJ1-2; tentative D call: TRBD1 (5 bases). The CDR3 contains 12 residues. Germline lookup yields CDR1 MDHEN and CDR2 SYDVKM. Trimming pared 7 bases from V and 2 bases from J, leaving 8 bases between.

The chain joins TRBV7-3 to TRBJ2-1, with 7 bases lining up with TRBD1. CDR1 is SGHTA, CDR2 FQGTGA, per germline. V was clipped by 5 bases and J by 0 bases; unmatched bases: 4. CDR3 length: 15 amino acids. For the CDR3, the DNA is TGTGCCAGCAGCCAAAGACAGGGCTCCTACAATGAGCAGTTCTTC. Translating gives CASSQRQGSYNEQFF. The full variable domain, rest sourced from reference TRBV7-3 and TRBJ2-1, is GAGVSQTPSNKVTEKGKYVELRCDPISGHTALYWYRQSLGQGPEFLIYFQGTGAADDSGLPNDRFFAVRPEGSVSTLKIQRTERGDSAVYLCASSQRQGSYNEQFFGPGTRLTVL.

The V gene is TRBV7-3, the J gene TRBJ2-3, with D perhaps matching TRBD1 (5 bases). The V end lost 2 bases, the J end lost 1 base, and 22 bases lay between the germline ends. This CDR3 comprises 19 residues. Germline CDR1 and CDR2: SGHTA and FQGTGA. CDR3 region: CASSLGHRFPQDRTDTQYF. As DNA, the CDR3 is TGTGCCAGCAGCTTAGGACACAGGTTCCCACAGGATCGCACAGATACGCAGTATTTT.